The T cell receptor (beta chain) described here comes from a study of response to subunit inactivated influenza vaccine. The study, taken as a whole, reports: Researchers suggested that each seasonal influenza vaccination recruits few new T cells.

With regard to this clonotype: Antigen unknown. An end of the junction differs from the germline gene, which may be a read error.

This CDR3 spans 18 amino acids. Germline CDR1 and CDR2: SNHLY and FYNNEI. TCRdb reprocessed the RT-PCR reads via MiXCR and lists one record per CDR3 protein. The sample lists hundreds of thousands of distinct CDR3 sequences, approximately 13% occurring once. The gene calls are TRBV2 and TRBJ2-7, with TRBD2 matching over 8 bases. The clonotype originates from a man aged 50 or older who received an inactivated influenza vaccine. The sequenced sample was PBMCs from blood, obtained 14 to 15 days before vaccination. DNA of the CDR3: TGTACCCTCTGTTCCCGGGGGGGGAAGACAGGAAACCTGTACGAGCAGTACTTT. It specifies CTLCSRGGKTGNLYEQYF.